This TCR beta chain was documented in a study of T-cell reconstitution after alpha-beta-depleted transplantation in children. The CDR3 is 13 residues long. Trimming removed 3 bases at V and 4 bases at J, with 9 bases between. CDR1 MGHRA and CDR2 YSYEKL come from the germline V gene. Unique molecular identifiers were incorporated during preparation of the TCRbeta library. One entry per CDR3 protein results from TCRdb running MiXCR on the PCR reads. The data hold approximately 430,000 distinct CDR3 sequences, with 15% to 20% observed a single time. This sequence originates from a boy in the first two years of life who had a stem cell transplant for Wiskott-Aldrich syndrome, so the T cells may come from the graft donor. This chain uses TRBV4-1 with TRBJ1-1; D is ambiguous. The specimen comprised PBMCs, mostly from graft donor cells, sampled 360 days after TCRalphabeta/CD19-depleted stem cell transplant. The CDR3 loop reads CASSHLTGTEAFF. In nucleotides, the CDR3 is TGCGCCAGCAGCCACCTGACGGGCACTGAAGCTTTCTTT.